A single sample is the source of the 3 T cell receptor beta chains below, sequenced in a study of T cells in Graves' hyperthyroidism and ophthalmopathy. Amplified TCR beta CDR3 regions came from RNA transcripts. TCR CDR3 regions were first amplified by RT-PCR with HTBI primers. TCRdb processed the multiplex PCR reads anew with MiXCR; each CDR3 protein has one entry. The table includes about 99,000 distinct CDR3 sequences, around 50% detected once. Sequenced material: blood. These receptors all come from a man aged 35-49 years with Graves' hyperthyroidism.

The table lists this clonotype with a count of one. No conserved phenylalanine or tryptophan ends this CDR3, so it is likely a read error. No DNA is shown, since the ends of the CDR3 on it are uncertain; the CDR3 is the one TCRdb lists. V is TRBV7-2 and J is TRBJ2-1; TRBD1, as called in the table, went unchecked against the DNA. Germline V lookup: CDR1 SGHTA, CDR2 FQGNSA. Inclusive of both ends, the CDR3 amounts to 9 amino acids. The CDR3 is CASSLRRGG.

This chain links TRBV6-4 with TRBJ2-7; 8 nucleotides align to TRBD1. After removal of 4 bases from V and 4 bases from J, the junction contained 6 bases not matched to a gene. Looked up from germline, CDR1 is MRHNA and CDR2 is SNTAGT. This CDR3 has 14 residues. In nucleotides, the CDR3 is TGTGCCAGCAGTGCCTTGACAGGGGTGTACGAGCAGTACTTC. Its protein product is CASSALTGVYEQYF.

With respect to this clonotype: A clone one base away is much larger, so this may be a read error. The chain joins TRBV4-1 to TRBJ1-5; no firm D call. Germline V gene sequence: CDR1 MGHRA, CDR2 YSYEKL. The CDR3 contains 13 residues. As DNA, the CDR3 is TGCGCCGGCAGCCAAGACCTCGATCAGCCCCAGCATTTT. Translation: CAGSQDLDQPQHF.